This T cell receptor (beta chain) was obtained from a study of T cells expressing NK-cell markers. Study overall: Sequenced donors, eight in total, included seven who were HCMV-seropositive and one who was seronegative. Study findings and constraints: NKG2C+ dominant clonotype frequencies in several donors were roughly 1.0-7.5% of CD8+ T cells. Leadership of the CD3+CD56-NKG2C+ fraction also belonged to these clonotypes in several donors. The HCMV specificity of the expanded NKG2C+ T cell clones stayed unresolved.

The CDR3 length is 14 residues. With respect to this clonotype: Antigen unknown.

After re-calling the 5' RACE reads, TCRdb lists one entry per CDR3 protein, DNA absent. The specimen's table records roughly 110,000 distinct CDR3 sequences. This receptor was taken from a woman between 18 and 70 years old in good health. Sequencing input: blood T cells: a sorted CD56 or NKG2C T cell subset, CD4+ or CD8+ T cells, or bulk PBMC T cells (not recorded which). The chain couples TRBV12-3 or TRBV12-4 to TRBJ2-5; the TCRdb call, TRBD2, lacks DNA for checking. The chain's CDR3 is CASSLRADEETQYF.